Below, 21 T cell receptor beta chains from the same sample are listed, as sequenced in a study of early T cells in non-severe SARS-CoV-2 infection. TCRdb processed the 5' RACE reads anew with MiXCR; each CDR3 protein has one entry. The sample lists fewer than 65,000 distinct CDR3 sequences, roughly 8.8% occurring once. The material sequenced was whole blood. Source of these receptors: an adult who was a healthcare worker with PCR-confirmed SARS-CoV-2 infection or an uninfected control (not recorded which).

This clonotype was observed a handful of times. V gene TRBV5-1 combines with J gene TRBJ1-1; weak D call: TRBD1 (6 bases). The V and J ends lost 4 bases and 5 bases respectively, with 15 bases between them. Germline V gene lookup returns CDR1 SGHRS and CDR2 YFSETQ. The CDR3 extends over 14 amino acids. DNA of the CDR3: TGCGCCAGCAGCGCGACAGGACTAAGGACTGAAGCTTTCTTT. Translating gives CASSATGLRTEAFF.

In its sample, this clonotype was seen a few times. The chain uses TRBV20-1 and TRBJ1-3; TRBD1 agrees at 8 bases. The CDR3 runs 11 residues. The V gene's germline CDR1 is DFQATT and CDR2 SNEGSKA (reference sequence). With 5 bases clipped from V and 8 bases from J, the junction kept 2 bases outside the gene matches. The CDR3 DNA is TGCAGTGCTGCACAGGGGGACACCATATATTTT. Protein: CSAAQGDTIYF.

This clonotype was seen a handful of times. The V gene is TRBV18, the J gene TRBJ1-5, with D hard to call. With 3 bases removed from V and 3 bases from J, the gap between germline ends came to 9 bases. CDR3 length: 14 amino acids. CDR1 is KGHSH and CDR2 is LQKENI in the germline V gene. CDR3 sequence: CASSPAADNQPQHF. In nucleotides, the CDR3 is TGTGCCAGCTCACCCGCGGCGGACAATCAGCCCCAGCATTTT.

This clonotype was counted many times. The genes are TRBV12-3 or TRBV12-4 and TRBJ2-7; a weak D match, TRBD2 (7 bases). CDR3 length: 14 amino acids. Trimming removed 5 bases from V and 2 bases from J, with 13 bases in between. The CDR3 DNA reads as TGTGCCAGCAGTCCGCGGGGGCCCACCTACGAGCAGTACTTC. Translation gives CASSPRGPTYEQYF.

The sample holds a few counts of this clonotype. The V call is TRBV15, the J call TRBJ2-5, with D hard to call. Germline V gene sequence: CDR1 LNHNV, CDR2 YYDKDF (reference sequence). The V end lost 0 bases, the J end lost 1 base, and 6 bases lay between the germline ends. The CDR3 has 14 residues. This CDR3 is CATSREPGQETQYF. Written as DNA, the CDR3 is TGTGCCACCAGCAGAGAACCAGGCCAAGAGACCCAGTACTTC.

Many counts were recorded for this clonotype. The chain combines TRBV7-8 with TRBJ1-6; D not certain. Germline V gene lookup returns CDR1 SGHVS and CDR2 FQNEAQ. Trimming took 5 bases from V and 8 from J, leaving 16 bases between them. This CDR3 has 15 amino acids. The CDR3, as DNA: TGTGCCAGCAGCCCAGCCGGCAGGAATGATTCACCCCTCCACTTT. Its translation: CASSPAGRNDSPLHF.

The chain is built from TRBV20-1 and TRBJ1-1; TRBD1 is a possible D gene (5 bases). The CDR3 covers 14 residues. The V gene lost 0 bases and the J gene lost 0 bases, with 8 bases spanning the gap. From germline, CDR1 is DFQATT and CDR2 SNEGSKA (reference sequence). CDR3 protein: CSARDRGLNTEAFF. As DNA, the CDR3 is TGCAGTGCTAGAGATAGGGGACTGAACACTGAAGCTTTCTTT.

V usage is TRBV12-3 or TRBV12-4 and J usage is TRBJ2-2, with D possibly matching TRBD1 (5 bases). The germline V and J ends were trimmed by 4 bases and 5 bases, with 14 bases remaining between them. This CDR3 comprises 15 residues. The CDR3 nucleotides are TGTGCCAGCAGTTCCAGGGATCCGTGGACCGGGGAGCTGTTTTTT. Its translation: CASSSRDPWTGELFF.

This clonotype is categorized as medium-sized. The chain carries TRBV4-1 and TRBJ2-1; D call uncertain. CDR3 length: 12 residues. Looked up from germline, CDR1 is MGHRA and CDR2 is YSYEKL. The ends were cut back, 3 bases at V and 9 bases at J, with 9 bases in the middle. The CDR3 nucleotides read TGCGCCAGCAGCCATCGGACGCGTGAGCAGTTCTTC. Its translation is CASSHRTREQFF.

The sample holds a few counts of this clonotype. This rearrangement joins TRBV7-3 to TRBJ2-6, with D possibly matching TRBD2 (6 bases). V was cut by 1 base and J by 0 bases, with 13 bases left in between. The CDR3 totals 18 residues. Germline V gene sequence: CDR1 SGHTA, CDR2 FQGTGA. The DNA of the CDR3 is TGTGCCAGCAGCTTAATGGGAGGACCGAACTCTGGGGCCAACGTCCTGACTTTC. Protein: CASSLMGGPNSGANVLTF.

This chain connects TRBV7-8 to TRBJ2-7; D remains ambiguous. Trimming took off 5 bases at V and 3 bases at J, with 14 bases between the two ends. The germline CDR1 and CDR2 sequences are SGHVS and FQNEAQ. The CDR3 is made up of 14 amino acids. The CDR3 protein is CASSPGERFYEQYF. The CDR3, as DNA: TGTGCCAGCAGCCCCGGCGAGCGTTTCTACGAGCAGTACTTC.

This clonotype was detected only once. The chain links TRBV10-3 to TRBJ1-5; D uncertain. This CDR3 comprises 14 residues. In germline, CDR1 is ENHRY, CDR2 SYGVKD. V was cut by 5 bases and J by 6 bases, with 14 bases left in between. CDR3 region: CAISTLSGIQPQHF. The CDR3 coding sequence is TGTGCCATCAGTACGCTCTCGGGAATTCAGCCCCAGCATTTT.

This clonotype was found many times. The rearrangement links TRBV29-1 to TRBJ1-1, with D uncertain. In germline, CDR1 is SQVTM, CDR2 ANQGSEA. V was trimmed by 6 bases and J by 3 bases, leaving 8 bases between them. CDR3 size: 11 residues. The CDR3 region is CSVLTYTEAFF. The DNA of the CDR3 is TGCAGCGTCCTGACCTACACTGAAGCTTTCTTT.

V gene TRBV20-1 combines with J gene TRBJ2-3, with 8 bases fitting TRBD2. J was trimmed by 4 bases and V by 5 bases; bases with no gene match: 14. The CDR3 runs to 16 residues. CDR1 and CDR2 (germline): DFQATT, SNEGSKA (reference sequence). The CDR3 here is CSAPPPVSGGPDTQYF. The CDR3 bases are TGCAGTGCTCCGCCACCGGTCAGCGGGGGACCAGATACGCAGTATTTT.

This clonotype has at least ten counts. The chain's CDR3 is CASSPDSFKLFF. The CDR3, as DNA: TGTGCCAGCAGCCCGGACAGTTTCAAACTGTTTTTT. The V call is TRBV7-9, the J call TRBJ1-4; D possibly corresponds to TRBD1 (6 bases). Germline V gene data show CDR1 as SEHNR and CDR2 as FQNEAQ (reference sequence). The ends were cut back, 5 bases at V and 11 bases at J, with 12 bases in the middle. This CDR3 contains 12 residues.

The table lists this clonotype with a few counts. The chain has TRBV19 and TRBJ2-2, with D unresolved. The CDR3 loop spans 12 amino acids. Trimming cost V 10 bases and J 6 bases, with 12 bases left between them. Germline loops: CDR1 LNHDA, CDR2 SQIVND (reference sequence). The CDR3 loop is CATESHPGELFF. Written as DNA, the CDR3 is TGTGCCACCGAAAGTCACCCCGGGGAGCTGTTTTTT.

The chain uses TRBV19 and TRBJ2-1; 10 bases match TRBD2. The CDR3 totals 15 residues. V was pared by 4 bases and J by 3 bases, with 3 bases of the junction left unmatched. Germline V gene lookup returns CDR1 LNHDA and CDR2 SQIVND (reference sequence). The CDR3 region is CASSTSGGFYNEQFF. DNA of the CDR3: TGTGCCAGTAGTACTAGCGGGGGATTCTACAATGAGCAGTTCTTC. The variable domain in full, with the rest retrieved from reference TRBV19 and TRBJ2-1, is DGGITQSPKYLFRKEGQNVTLSCEQNLNHDAMYWYRQDPGQGLRLIYYSQIVNDFQKGDIAEGYSVSREKKESFPLTVTSAQKNPTAFYLCASSTSGGFYNEQFFGPGTRLTVL.

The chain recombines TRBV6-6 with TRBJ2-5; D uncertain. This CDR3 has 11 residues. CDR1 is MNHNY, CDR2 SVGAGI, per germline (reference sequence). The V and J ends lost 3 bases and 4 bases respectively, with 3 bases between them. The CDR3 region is CASSYRETQYF. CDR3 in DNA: TGTGCCAGCAGTTATAGAGAGACCCAGTACTTC.

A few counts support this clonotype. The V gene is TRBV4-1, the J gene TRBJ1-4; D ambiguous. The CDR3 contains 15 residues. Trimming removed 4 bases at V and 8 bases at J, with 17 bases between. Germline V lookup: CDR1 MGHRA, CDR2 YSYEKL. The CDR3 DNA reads TGCGCCAGCAGCCGAGCCGGGTTGAGTCTGGAAAAACTGTTTTTT. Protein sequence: CASSRAGLSLEKLFF.

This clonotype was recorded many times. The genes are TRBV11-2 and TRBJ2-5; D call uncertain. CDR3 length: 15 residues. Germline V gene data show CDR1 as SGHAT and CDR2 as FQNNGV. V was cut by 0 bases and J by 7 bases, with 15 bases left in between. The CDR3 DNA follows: TGTGCCAGCAGCTTAGACCCAAGAGCTTTAGGGACCCAGTACTTC. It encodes CASSLDPRALGTQYF. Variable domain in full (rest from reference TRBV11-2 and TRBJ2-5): EAGVAQSPRYKIIEKRQSVAFWCNPISGHATLYWYQQILGQGPKLLIQFQNNGVVDDSQLPKDRFSAERLKGVDSTLKIQPAKLEDSAVYLCASSLDPRALGTQYFGPGTRLLVL.

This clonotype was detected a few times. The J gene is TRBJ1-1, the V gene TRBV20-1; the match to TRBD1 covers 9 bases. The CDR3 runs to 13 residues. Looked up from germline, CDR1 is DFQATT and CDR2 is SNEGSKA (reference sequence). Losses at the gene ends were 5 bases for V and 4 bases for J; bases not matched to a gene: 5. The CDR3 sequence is CSAWTGDGTEAFF. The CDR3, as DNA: TGCAGTGCTTGGACAGGGGATGGCACTGAAGCTTTCTTT.